These T cell receptor beta chains were read from a single sample in a study of beta chain features in type 1 diabetes. TCRdb's table, derived via immunoSEQ multiplex PCR, lists solely in-frame clones and lacks some. In the table there are 250,000 to 350,000 clones, more than 13% of which are singletons. What was sequenced was naive CD4+ T cells from blood. The receptors here all came from a man aged 25-40 years with type 1 diabetes. Each CDR3 is given with its conserved first and last residue. The D gene is left open where the match is weak. The size entry is marked missing in some rows and otherwise reads once, few, many or a size class.

D: NA
size: NA
J: TRBJ2-7
V: TRBV28
DNA: TGTGCCAGCAGTTTCTTAGGGGAAGGCTACGAGCAGTACTTC
CDR3: CASSFLGEGYEQYF

D: NA
size: few
J: TRBJ1-1
V: TRBV7-2
DNA: TGTGCCAGCAGCCACACCGGGAACAACACTGAAGCTTTCTTT
CDR3: CASSHTGNNTEAFF

D: TRBD1
size: once
J: TRBJ2-7
V: TRBV27
DNA: TGTGCCAGCAGTCAACCAGGGGGCGAGCAGTACTTC
CDR3: CASSQPGGEQYF

D: NA
size: NA
J: TRBJ2-3
V: TRBV11-1
DNA: TGTGCCAGCAGCTTGGACTTTTTAAACACAGATACGCAGTATTTT
CDR3: CASSLDFLNTDTQYF

D: TRBD2
size: NA
J: TRBJ2-5
V: TRBV5-1
DNA: TGCGCCAGCAGCCCGCGACTAGCGGGAGGGCTGGGACAAGAGACCCAGTACTTC
CDR3: CASSPRLAGGLGQETQYF

D: NA
size: NA
J: TRBJ2-5
V: TRBV9
DNA: TGTGCCAGCAGCCCCCAGACGGGGTCGGGGACCCAGTACTTC
CDR3: CASSPQTGSGTQYF

D: NA
size: NA
J: TRBJ2-1
V: TRBV20-1
DNA: TGCAGTGCTCCAACTAGCAATGAGCAGTTCTTC
CDR3: CSAPTSNEQFF

D: NA
size: NA
J: TRBJ2-7
V: TRBV14
DNA: TGTGCCAGCAGCCAAGATTGGGCAGGGTACTCCTACGAGCAGTACTTC
CDR3: CASSQDWAGYSYEQYF

D: TRBD1
size: few
J: TRBJ1-2
V: TRBV6-5
DNA: TGTGCCACCCGGACAGGGAGCGATGGCTACACCTTC
CDR3: CATRTGSDGYTF

D: TRBD1
size: NA
J: TRBJ1-2
V: TRBV27
DNA: TGTGCCAGCAGGTTCCGGGACAGAGGGGGCTCTGGTTATGGCTACACCTTC
CDR3: CASRFRDRGGSGYGYTF

D: TRBD2
size: NA
J: TRBJ2-1
V: TRBV9
DNA: TGTGCCAGCAGCGTAGGGACTAGCGGGAGAGGTGAGCAGTTCTTC
CDR3: CASSVGTSGRGEQFF

D: NA
size: NA
J: TRBJ2-1
V: TRBV9
DNA: TGTGCCAGCAGCGTAGGTGGACACTCTGTATACAATGAGCAGTTCTTC
CDR3: CASSVGGHSVYNEQFF

D: TRBD2
size: NA
J: TRBJ2-2
V: TRBV7-2
DNA: TGTGCCAGCAGCCAGACTAGCGGGAACACCGGGGAGCTGTTTTTT
CDR3: CASSQTSGNTGELFF

D: NA
size: few
J: TRBJ1-2
V: TRBV6-1
DNA: TGTGCCAGCAGATCGAACTATGGCTACACCTTC
CDR3: CASRSNYGYTF

D: TRBD2
size: NA
J: TRBJ2-1
V: TRBV19
DNA: TGTGCCAGTAGACGCGGACTAGCGGGAGTCCACAATGAGCAGTTCTTC
CDR3: CASRRGLAGVHNEQFF

D: TRBD2
size: few
J: TRBJ2-1
V: TRBV5-6
DNA: TGTGCCAGCAGCCTAAGACTAGCGGGAGTTTCCTACAATGAGCAGTTCTTC
CDR3: CASSLRLAGVSYNEQFF

D: NA
size: NA
J: TRBJ2-1
V: TRBV5-4
DNA: TGTGCCAGCAAGGGTGCAGGGATGAATGAGCAGTTCTTC
CDR3: CASKGAGMNEQFF

D: TRBD2
size: NA
J: TRBJ2-1
V: TRBV18
DNA: TGTGCCAGCTCACCCGCGACTAGCGGGAGGGCCCTAAATGAGCAGTTCTTC
CDR3: CASSPATSGRALNEQFF

D: TRBD2
size: few
J: TRBJ2-5
V: TRBV11-1
DNA: TGTGCCAGCAGCCTGACTAGCGGAGTCGCGGGGACCCAGTACTTC
CDR3: CASSLTSGVAGTQYF

D: NA
size: few
J: TRBJ1-5
V: TRBV5-6
DNA: TGTGCCAGCAGCTTGACAGTTAATCAGCCCCAGCATTTT
CDR3: CASSLTVNQPQHF

D: TRBD2
size: NA
J: TRBJ2-7
V: TRBV6-6
DNA: TGTGCCAGCAGCTTAGCGGGAGCGGGGGAGCAGTACTTC
CDR3: CASSLAGAGEQYF

D: NA
size: NA
J: TRBJ1-1
V: TRBV25-1
DNA: TGTGCCAGCAGTGTGGAGACTGAAGCTTTCTTT
CDR3: CASSVETEAFF

D: TRBD2
size: few
J: TRBJ2-4
V: TRBV6-1
DNA: TGTGCCAGCAGCAGCGGGACTAGCGGAAAAAACATTCAGTACTTC
CDR3: CASSSGTSGKNIQYF

D: NA
size: few
J: TRBJ1-2
V: TRBV25-1
DNA: TGTGCCAGCAGTGCCTCGGGTCTCTATGGCTACACCTTC
CDR3: CASSASGLYGYTF

D: TRBD1
size: NA
J: TRBJ1-2
V: TRBV29-1
DNA: TGCAGCGTGGGACAGGGAGAATTTGGCTACACCTTC
CDR3: CSVGQGEFGYTF

D: NA
size: few
J: TRBJ2-5
V: TRBV7-2
DNA: TGTGCCAGCAGCTTAGTTGCAGACAGTTACCAAGAGACCCAGTACTTC
CDR3: CASSLVADSYQETQYF

D: TRBD1
size: few
J: TRBJ1-4
V: TRBV7-9
DNA: TGTGCCAGCAGCGTACAGGGGTTAGCTAATGAAAAACTGTTTTTT
CDR3: CASSVQGLANEKLFF

D: NA
size: NA
J: TRBJ1-5
V: TRBV28
DNA: TGTGCCAGCAGTTTCCTCGGGGACAACAATCAGCCCCAGCATTTT
CDR3: CASSFLGDNNQPQHF

D: NA
size: few
J: TRBJ2-1
V: TRBV9
DNA: TGTGCCAGCAGCGGTGGAGGTAGCGTGGACCGCAAGAACAATGAGCAGTTCTTC
CDR3: CASSGGGSVDRKNNEQFF

D: TRBD1
size: NA
J: TRBJ2-7
V: TRBV19
DNA: TGTGCCAGTAGTAACCGAGACAGGGGATCCTACGAGCAGTACTTC
CDR3: CASSNRDRGSYEQYF

D: NA
size: few
J: TRBJ2-1
V: TRBV9
DNA: TGTGCCTCCGCCGGGGGGCCGGAAGCAGTTAATGAGCAGTTCTTC
CDR3: CASAGGPEAVNEQFF

D: NA
size: NA
J: TRBJ1-1
V: TRBV19
DNA: TGTGCCAGTATGGGCAGGGGTATGGGATTCACTGAAGCTTTCTTT
CDR3: CASMGRGMGFTEAFF

D: NA
size: few
J: TRBJ1-2
V: TRBV28
DNA: TGTGCCAGCAGTTTCGCGGGAGCGGCCGAAAACTATGGCTACACCTTC
CDR3: CASSFAGAAENYGYTF

D: TRBD1
size: few
J: TRBJ1-1
V: TRBV18
DNA: TGTGCCAGCTCACGGGACAGGCTACCTGAAGCTTTCTTT
CDR3: CASSRDRLPEAFF

D: NA
size: few
J: TRBJ1-4
V: TRBV7-8
DNA: NA
CDR3: CASSPRVGQGATVFF

D: NA
size: few
J: TRBJ2-1
V: TRBV7-9
DNA: TGTGCCAGCAGCTTAACAGCGGTGGCCTACAATGAGCAGTTCTTC
CDR3: CASSLTAVAYNEQFF

D: TRBD1
size: NA
J: TRBJ1-4
V: TRBV2
DNA: TGTGCCAGCACGGGACAGACTAATGAAAAACTGTTTTTT
CDR3: CASTGQTNEKLFF

D: TRBD2
size: NA
J: TRBJ2-5
V: TRBV9
DNA: TGTGCCAGCAGCGTAGGGGGTAGCGGGAAAGAGACCCAGTACTTC
CDR3: CASSVGGSGKETQYF

D: TRBD2
size: NA
J: TRBJ2-2
V: TRBV6-6
DNA: TGTGCCAGCAGATTGATAGCGGGAGCGTCCACCGGGGAGCTGTTTTTT
CDR3: CASRLIAGASTGELFF

D: TRBD1
size: few
J: TRBJ1-2
V: TRBV9
DNA: TGTGCCAGCAGCAGCCGACAGGGCAACTATGGCTACACCTTC
CDR3: CASSSRQGNYGYTF

D: TRBD2
size: few
J: TRBJ2-2
V: TRBV5-4
DNA: TGTGCCAGCAGCTTGCCAAGCGGGAGTGGCGCCGGGGAGCTGTTTTTT
CDR3: CASSLPSGSGAGELFF

D: NA
size: NA
J: TRBJ2-7
V: TRBV28
DNA: TGTGCCAGCAGTTTAAGTCGAGGGCTCGAGTACTTC
CDR3: CASSLSRGLEYF

D: NA
size: NA
J: TRBJ1-4
V: TRBV5-4
DNA: TGTGCCACCGGGGGGGGTTCTAATGAAAAACTGTTTTTT
CDR3: CATGGGSNEKLFF

D: NA
size: few
J: TRBJ1-1
V: TRBV19
DNA: TGTGCCAGTCTAGAGCGCAACGAAGCTTTCTTT
CDR3: CASLERNEAFF

D: NA
size: few
J: TRBJ2-1
V: TRBV7-9
DNA: TGTGCCAGCAGCCCCCCTCTGGGAGAGAATATGGATGAGCAGTTCTTC
CDR3: CASSPPLGENMDEQFF

D: NA
size: NA
J: TRBJ1-1
V: TRBV7-2
DNA: TGTGCCAGCAGCTTAGCGGGGGCTTTGAACACTGAAGCTTTCTTT
CDR3: CASSLAGALNTEAFF

D: TRBD1
size: few
J: TRBJ1-2
V: TRBV6-5
DNA: TGTGCCAGCAGTCTCACCGGGACAGTCTATGGCTACACCTTC
CDR3: CASSLTGTVYGYTF

D: NA
size: NA
J: TRBJ2-5
V: TRBV7-9
DNA: TGTGCCAGCAGCCCCCGTAGGACAGCGGAGACCCAGTACTTC
CDR3: CASSPRRTAETQYF

D: NA
size: few
J: TRBJ1-5
V: TRBV5-1
DNA: TGCGCCAGCAGCTCGGAGCGGCCCCAGCATTTT
CDR3: CASSSERPQHF

D: NA
size: few
J: TRBJ2-4
V: TRBV28
DNA: TGTGCCAGCAGTTTCTTGGGTAGCAGTCTAGCCAAAAACATTCAGTACTTC
CDR3: CASSFLGSSLAKNIQYF

D: NA
size: few
J: TRBJ1-5
V: TRBV27
DNA: TGTGCCAGCAGTTCAGGGGGCAATCAGCCCCAGCATTTT
CDR3: CASSSGGNQPQHF

D: NA
size: once
J: TRBJ2-3
V: TRBV28
DNA: TGTGCCAGCAGTTTAGTAGATCCAGATACGCAGTATTTT
CDR3: CASSLVDPDTQYF

D: TRBD2
size: few
J: TRBJ2-1
V: TRBV7-3
DNA: TGTGCCAGCAGCGGCGCTAGCGGGGTGGATGGGCAGTTCTTC
CDR3: CASSGASGVDGQFF

D: NA
size: NA
J: TRBJ2-7
V: TRBV15
DNA: TGTGCCACCAGCGGAGGAACGGAGGAGCAGTACTTC
CDR3: CATSGGTEEQYF